This TCR beta chain comes out of a study of shared clonotypes between healthy human individuals (dated by TCRdb to about 2020). Broadly, across the study: Two women and a few men aged 18 to 49 years were included in the cohort. For each donor, CD4 naive and CD4 memory were each given three plates, CD8 naive was given two plates, and CD8 memory was given one plate. To estimate repertoire size and how much clonotypes are shared between individuals, the study performed deep sequencing of blood TCR repertoires from a few healthy adults. Libraries were prepared and TCR repertoires were sequenced by different laboratories using diverse techniques, in order to increase sequencing depth and limit assay-specific biases. Each donor's leukapheresis produced roughly between roughly 0.85 and 9 billion PBMCs. The paper as a whole reports these results and caveats: Across four donors, about 5.2% of naive CD4, roughly 3.5% of naive CD8, about 2% of memory CD4, and about 0.44% of memory CD8 clonotypes were shared. Estimated clonotype richness was generally larger for naive than for memory subsets. The genetic and exposure-history diversity represented was limited by the small number of donors. Rarefaction of sorted-subset datasets indicated incomplete sequencing despite the large sequencing depth. Pairwise subsampling led to the expectation that sequencing depth would affect the degree of clonotype sharing among donors. Higher generation probabilities were observed for clonotypes shared by all four sorted-subset donors than for non-shared clonotypes. Sampling was restricted to blood, and TCR repertoires in tissue are likely to differ from TCR repertoires in blood.

From the germline V gene, CDR1 is SNHLY and CDR2 is FYNNEI. From V the trimming removes 3 bases and from J it removes 4 bases, while the gene matches leave 3 bases of the junction unaccounted for. The CDR3 spans 13 residues, from the cysteine through the phenylalanine. The kept DNA is CDR3 alone, 39 bases in frame from the first base. Notes on this clone: Which antigen it targets is not known. Base qualities were left out, and no much larger clone turns up one base away.

TCR CDR3 regions were amplified from genomic DNA by multiplex PCR using the deep immunoSEQ assay. Genomic DNA extracted from each cell subset was distributed evenly over all wells of several immunoSEQ 96-well plates, and each plate served as one replicate. For sorted subsets, roughly 200 ng genomic DNA, equal to 25,000 to 35,000 T cell genomes, was loaded into each replicate PCR. The purified libraries were quantified using a Qubit 3.0 fluorometer, sized with a Bioanalyzer 2100, and then quantified again using the KAPA Library Quantification kit. Every immunoSEQ 96-well plate was sequenced on a dedicated single-read 150-cycle Illumina NextSeq 550 flow cell. Processing in the source paper ran as follows. Because the immunoSEQ output included only junctional sequences and no quality scores, the filtering could not be the same as the filtering used for full-length reads. To assign V/J genes and CDR3, sequences were annotated against IMGT germline references using PyIR, a Python wrapper for IgBLAST v1.9. Reads with weak V/J assignments (E-value above 1e-6), missing CDR3, stop codons, out-of-frame junctions, or ambiguous translated residues were removed. V3J clonotypes were defined by identical inferred V gene, J gene, and CDR3 amino acid sequence. To compute the percentage overlap between repertoires, the number of shared unique clonotypes was divided by the size of the smaller repertoire. Three approaches were used to assess repertoire richness: RTK rarefaction, the Chao1 estimator, and Recon v2.1 estimates of unobserved clonotypes. Generation probabilities were computed with OLGA for all TCRbeta clonotypes obtained by the gDNA method from several donors. As stored in TCRdb, this immuneACCESS dataset retains in-frame rearrangements with V and J assigned. A fraction of the clones does not appear; measured against another copy, unresolved V genes explain less than half of the discrepancy, and the remainder lacks a known reason. That table is the source of V, J and clone size, and D and trimming were worked out from the DNA. Counted in this sample were over a million clones; 98% of them appeared once. The ten largest clones capture approximately 0.4% of the sample.

The donors were healthy, HIV-negative adults with no recently reported acute infections or vaccinations. Every donor was a Caucasian adult living in Nashville, Tennessee, USA. CD4+ T cells were enriched through magnetic negative selection, after which naive cells were positively selected on CD45RA and the remaining negative fraction served as the memory subset. After blood collection by leukapheresis, PBMCs were isolated using Ficoll-Histopaque density gradient centrifugation and then cryopreserved in the vapor phase of liquid nitrogen. Purity and quantity of every magnetically sorted T cell population were checked by analytical flow cytometry. Genomic DNA was isolated from each sorted fraction and quantified by UV absorbance on a Nanodrop 2000c.

The receptor was isolated from a man aged 30-40 years in good health. Sequenced input: naive CD4+ T cells sorted from blood. The cell subset or site tag for this specimen amounts to: CD45RA+ positively selected. The V gene is TRBV2 and the J gene is TRBJ2-7, with 7 bases matching TRBD2. CDR3 reads: CASSEGREYEQYF. The nucleotides are TGTGCCAGCAGTGAGGGGAGGGAGTACGAGCAGTACTTC.